These 14 T cell receptor beta chains originate from one sample sequenced in a study of shared clonotypes between healthy human individuals. Sequencing used immunoSEQ multiplex PCR; TCRdb keeps in-frame clones, though not all of them. Of 550,000 to 750,000 clones in the sample, around 95% were seen once. Cells designated naive CD8 were CD45RO-negative and were positively selected for CCR7, with terminally differentiated effector memory CD45RA+ cells excluded. Source material: naive CD8+ T cells sorted from blood. The receptors originated from a woman in her twenties or thirties in good health.

The CDR3 DNA is TGTGCCATCAGTCCGGACAGGGCCTGGAGGTCTGGAAACACCATATATTTT. Protein: CAISPDRAWRSGNTIYF. The rearrangement links TRBV10-3 to TRBJ1-3, with 8 bases matching TRBD1. Unmatched junction bases numbered 10, after V lost 5 bases and J lost 1 base. CDR1 and CDR2 from the germline V gene are ENHRY and SYGVKD. This CDR3 has 17 amino acids.

V usage is TRBV15 and J usage is TRBJ2-7, with 11 bases matching TRBD2. V shed 8 bases, J shed 7 bases, and the junction held 25 bases outside the gene matches. The germline V gene has CDR1 LNHNV and CDR2 YYDKDF (reference sequence). There are 19 residues in the CDR3. The CDR3 sequence: CATSGGLAGGAQVRWEQYF. CDR3 nucleotides: TGTGCCACCTCGGGAGGGCTAGCGGGAGGAGCGCAAGTTCGGTGGGAGCAGTACTTC.

The V call is TRBV7-9, the J call TRBJ1-2, with D hard to call. There are 14 residues in the CDR3. Trimming pared 5 bases from V and 5 bases from J, leaving 15 bases between. Germline CDR1 and CDR2: SEHNR and FQNEAQ (reference sequence). This chain's CDR3 is CASSLSGGGYGYTF. The DNA for the CDR3 is TGTGCCAGCAGCCTTTCGGGAGGCGGGTATGGCTACACCTTC.

The genes are TRBV18 and TRBJ2-1; 7 bases line up with TRBD2. J lost 10 bases, V lost 4 bases, and 4 bases had no gene match. The CDR3 runs to 12 residues. The germline V gene encodes CDR1 KGHSH and CDR2 LQKENI. The CDR3 nucleotides are TGTGCCAGCTCACTTGCGGGAGACGAGCAGTTCTTC. Its translation: CASSLAGDEQFF. Full variable domain (rest looked up from reference TRBV18 and TRBJ2-1): NAGVMQNPRHLVRRRGQEARLRCSPMKGHSHVYWYRQLPEEGLKFMVYLQKENIIDESGMPKERFSAEFPKEGPSILRIQQVVRGDSAAYFCASSLAGDEQFFGPGTRLTVL.

The chain uses TRBV4-1 and TRBJ2-1; 7 nucleotides line up with TRBD2. This CDR3 comprises 14 residues. CDR1 is MGHRA, CDR2 YSYEKL, per germline. Germline trimming cut 5 bases from V and 5 bases from J; bases unmatched to any gene: 6. The CDR3 coding sequence is TGCGCCAGCAGCGGCGGGACTACCAACAATGAGCAGTTCTTC. Amino acids: CASSGGTTNNEQFF.

V is TRBV28 and J is TRBJ2-4; D is unresolved. Trimming pared 5 bases from V and 7 bases from J, leaving 12 bases between. This CDR3 is 13 amino acids long. The germline V gene has CDR1 MDHEN and CDR2 SYDVKM. The chain's CDR3 is CASSHDGRNIQYF. The CDR3 bases are TGTGCCAGCAGTCACGACGGTCGGAACATTCAGTACTTC.

Details on this clone: At one end, the junction sequence differs from germline, possibly due to a read error. Other DNA sequences in the sample encode the same CDR3. This chain uses TRBV6-5 with TRBJ1-1, with TRBD1 matching over 10 bases. The CDR3 contains 14 residues. CDR1 and CDR2 from the germline V gene are MNHEY and SVGAGI. CDR3 in amino acids: CASSYFGGTGVVFF. CDR3 nucleotide sequence: TGTGCCAGCAGTTATTTTGGCGGGACAGGGGTTGTTTTTTTT.

V gene TRBV7-2 combines with J gene TRBJ2-7, with no clear D. Trimming shortened V by 1 base and J by 6 bases, and 4 bases separated the two germline ends. There are 11 residues in the CDR3. The germline V gene has CDR1 SGHTA and CDR2 FQGNSA. CDR3 DNA sequence: TGTGCCAGCAGCTTAGGGACCGAGCAGTACTTC. This codes for CASSLGTEQYF.

The chain recombines TRBV16 with TRBJ1-2, with a weak D call TRBD1 (5 bases). Germline CDR1 is KGHSY and CDR2 is FQNENV. V was shortened by 4 bases and J by 4 bases, with 22 bases between the two germline ends. This CDR3 is 17 amino acids long. Written as DNA, the CDR3 is TGTGCCAGCAGCCCCACCCTGGTGGGGGAAGCTTTCTATGGCTACACCTTC. It translates to CASSPTLVGEAFYGYTF. Using reference TRBV16 and TRBJ1-2 for the parts outside the CDR3, the full variable domain is GEEVAQTPKHLVRGEGQKAKLYCAPIKGHSYVFWYQQVLKNEFKFLISFQNENVFDETGMPKERFSAKCLPNSPCSLEIQATKLEDSAVYFCASSPTLVGEAFYGYTFGSGTRLTVV.

V and J are TRBV4-1 and TRBJ1-1; D uncertain. V was trimmed by 3 bases and J by 4 bases, leaving 15 bases between them. CDR3 size: 15 residues. CDR1 is MGHRA, CDR2 YSYEKL, per germline. Here the CDR3 DNA reads TGCGCCAGCAGCCAGACCCCTACTGGTATCACTGAAGCTTTCTTT. Amino acids: CASSQTPTGITEAFF.

The chain employs TRBV5-1 and TRBJ2-7; TRBD1 or TRBD2 may be the D gene (5 bases each). The germline V gene has CDR1 SGHRS and CDR2 YFSETQ. CDR3 size: 17 residues. Trimming took off 5 bases at V and 0 bases at J, with 21 bases between the two ends. DNA of the CDR3: TGCGCCAGCAGAGGGGACGAGGGCCCCAGGAGCTCCTACGAGCAGTACTTC. Its translation is CASRGDEGPRSSYEQYF.

CDR3 nucleotide sequence: TGTGCCAGTAGTATTTCCGGGTCGGCGGTCTACGAGCAGTACTTC. Amino acids: CASSISGSAVYEQYF. V is TRBV19 and J is TRBJ2-7, with D uncertain. V gave up 3 bases and J gave up 3 bases, with 15 bases separating them. The CDR3 sequence is 15 residues long. In germline, CDR1 is LNHDA, CDR2 SQIVND (reference sequence).

The chain combines TRBV13 with TRBJ2-5; D ambiguous. The assigned J gene may be wrong: the sequence end matches TRBJ2-7 better. The CDR3 totals 16 residues. Germline CDR1 is PRHDT and CDR2 is FYEKMQ (reference sequence). The CDR3 region is CASSFAHPWERNEQYF. As DNA, the CDR3 is TGTGCCAGCAGCTTCGCCCATCCTTGGGAAAGAAACGAGCAGTACTTC.

The chain uses TRBV28 and TRBJ2-2; 9 bases agree with TRBD2. The germline V gene encodes CDR1 MDHEN and CDR2 SYDVKM. The V gene end was trimmed by 4 bases and the J gene end by 7 bases; junction bases not matched to a gene: 4. This CDR3 spans 14 amino acids. The CDR3 loop is CASSSGLAFGELFF. The CDR3 DNA reads as TGTGCCAGCAGTTCCGGACTAGCGTTCGGGGAGCTGTTTTTT.